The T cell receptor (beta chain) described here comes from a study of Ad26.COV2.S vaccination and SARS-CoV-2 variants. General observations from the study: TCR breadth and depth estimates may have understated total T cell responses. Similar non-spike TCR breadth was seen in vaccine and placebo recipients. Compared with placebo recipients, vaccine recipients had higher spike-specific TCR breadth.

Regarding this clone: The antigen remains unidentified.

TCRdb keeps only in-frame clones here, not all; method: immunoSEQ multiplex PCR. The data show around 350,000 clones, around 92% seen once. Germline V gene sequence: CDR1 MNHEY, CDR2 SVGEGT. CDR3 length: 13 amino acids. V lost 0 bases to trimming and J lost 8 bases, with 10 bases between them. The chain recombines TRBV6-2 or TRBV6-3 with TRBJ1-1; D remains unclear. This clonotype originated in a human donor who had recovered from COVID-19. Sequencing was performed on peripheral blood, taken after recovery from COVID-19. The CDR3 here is CASSYSNVGEAFF. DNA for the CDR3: TGTGCCAGCAGTTACTCGAATGTAGGGGAAGCTTTCTTT.